This TCR beta chain was recorded in a study of identifying expanded T cells in peripheral blood. The repertoire was sequenced with immunoSEQ multiplex PCR; TCRdb's copy has only in-frame clones and lacks some. Of 85,000 to 100,000 clones in the sample, roughly 88% were seen once. This CDR3 has 17 residues. Germline loops: CDR1 SNHLY, CDR2 FYNNEI. V lost 5 bases, J lost 0 bases, and 16 bases lay in between. Sequencing input: blood. V is TRBV2 and J is TRBJ2-2; either TRBD1 or TRBD2 may supply D (5 bases each). This TCR was sampled from a person between 18 and 75 years old in good health. The CDR3: CASSLLGAAANTGELFF. CDR3 in DNA: TGTGCCAGCAGTCTCTTAGGGGCAGCGGCGAACACCGGGGAGCTGTTTTTT.